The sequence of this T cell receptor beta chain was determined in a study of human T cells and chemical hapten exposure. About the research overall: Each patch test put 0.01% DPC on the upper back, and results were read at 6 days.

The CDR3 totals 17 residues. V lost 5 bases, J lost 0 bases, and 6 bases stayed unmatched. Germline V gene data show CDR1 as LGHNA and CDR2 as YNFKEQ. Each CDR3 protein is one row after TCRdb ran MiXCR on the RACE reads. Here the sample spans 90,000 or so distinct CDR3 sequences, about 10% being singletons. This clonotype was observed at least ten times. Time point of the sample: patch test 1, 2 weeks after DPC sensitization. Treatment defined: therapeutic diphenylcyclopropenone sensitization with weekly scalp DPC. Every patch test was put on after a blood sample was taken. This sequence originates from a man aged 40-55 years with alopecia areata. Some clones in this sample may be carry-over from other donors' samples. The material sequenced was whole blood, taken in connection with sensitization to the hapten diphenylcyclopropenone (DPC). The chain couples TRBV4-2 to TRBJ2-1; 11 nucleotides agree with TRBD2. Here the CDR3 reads CASSTASGRSSYNEQFF. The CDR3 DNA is TGTGCCAGCAGCACCGCTAGCGGGAGGTCCTCCTACAATGAGCAGTTCTTC.